This TCR beta chain was captured in a study of shared clonotypes between healthy human individuals (dated by TCRdb to the early 2020s). With regard to the full study: A couple of women and a few men aged 18 to 49 years were included in the cohort. For each donor, CD4 naive and CD4 memory were each given three plates, CD8 naive was given two plates, and CD8 memory was given one plate. Blood TCR repertoires of roughly 5 healthy adults were deeply sequenced to estimate repertoire size and the extent of clonotype sharing between individuals. Different laboratories and diverse techniques were used to prepare libraries and sequence TCR repertoires, to increase sequencing depth and limit assay-specific biases. Each donor's leukapheresis produced roughly between roughly 0.94 and 9.5 billion PBMCs.

TCR CDR3 regions were amplified from genomic DNA by multiplex PCR using the deep immunoSEQ assay. Extracted genomic DNA from each cell subset was spread evenly across all wells of several immunoSEQ 96-well plates, with each plate serving as a replicate. Each replicate PCR for sorted subsets received about 180 ng genomic DNA, equal to roughly 29,000 T cell genomes. Purified libraries were quantified with a Qubit 3.0 fluorometer, sized on a Bioanalyzer 2100, and re-quantified with the KAPA Library Quantification kit. Each immunoSEQ 96-well plate was sequenced on its own single-read 150-cycle Illumina NextSeq 550 flow cell. The original pipeline was this. Because the immunoSEQ output included only junctional sequences and no quality scores, the filtering could not be the same as the filtering used for full-length reads. Sequences were annotated with PyIR, a Python wrapper for IgBLAST v1.9, and V/J genes and CDR3 were assigned using IMGT germline references. Any read was removed if the V/J assignment was weak (E-value above 1e-6), the CDR3 was missing, or the read contained stop codons, out-of-frame junctions, or ambiguous translated residues. V3J clonotypes were defined as sequences sharing an identical inferred V gene, J gene, and CDR3 amino acid sequence. Percentage overlap between repertoires was computed as shared unique clonotypes divided by the size of the smaller repertoire. Three approaches were used to assess repertoire richness: RTK rarefaction, the Chao1 estimator, and Recon v2.1 estimates of unobserved clonotypes. Generation probabilities were computed with OLGA for all TCRbeta clonotypes obtained by the gDNA method from several donors. Imported from immuneACCESS, the table was reduced by TCRdb to in-frame sequences with V and J called. These copies leave out some clones; in studies compared against another copy, an unresolved V gene accounts for under half, and the cause of the remainder is not known. V and J calls and clone size come straight from that table; D and trimming were deduced from the DNA. For this sample the table gives more than 500,000 clones, of which 95% to 97% were detected only once. Of the sample, under 0.065% is held by the ten largest clones.

Overall study results and their limits: Sampling was limited to blood, and TCR repertoires in tissue likely differ from TCR repertoires in blood. Higher generation probabilities were observed for clonotypes shared by all four sorted-subset donors than for non-shared clonotypes. Naive subsets generally had larger estimated clonotype richness than memory subsets. Across a few donors, approximately 5% of naive CD4, approximately 3.6% of naive CD8, 2.3% of memory CD4, and over 0.35% of memory CD8 clonotypes were shared. Because the study included a small number of donors, the genetic and exposure-history diversity represented was limited. Pairwise subsampling led to the expectation that sequencing depth would affect the degree of clonotype sharing among donors. Incomplete sequencing was indicated by rarefaction of sorted-subset datasets, despite the large sequencing depth.

The junction shows trimming of 3 bases on V and 0 bases on J, plus 18 bases between the germline ends. Inclusive of the bounding cysteine and phenylalanine, the CDR3 is 19 residues long. CDR3 DNA is the only sequence kept; it has 57 bases, read in frame from the first base. The germline V gene sets CDR1 to MDHEN and CDR2 to SYDVKM. The donors were healthy, HIV-negative adults who had no recently reported acute infections or vaccinations. All donors were Caucasian adults living in Nashville, Tennessee, USA. Magnetic negative selection was used to enrich CD4+ T cells, after which naive cells were positively selected on CD45RA and the negative fraction became the memory subset. Blood was collected by leukapheresis, and PBMCs were isolated by Ficoll-Histopaque density gradient centrifugation and then cryopreserved in liquid nitrogen vapor phase. Purity and quantity of every magnetically sorted T cell population were checked by analytical flow cytometry. From each sorted fraction, genomic DNA was isolated and quantified by UV absorbance on a Nanodrop 2000c.

Turning to this clone: Its antigen specificity is not known. Base-call qualities are not available, and no considerably larger clone is one nucleotide away.

The sequence came from a young woman in good health. Sequencing used naive CD4+ T cells sorted from blood. Interpreted using the paper, the cell subset or site label stands for: CD45RA+ positively selected. The rearranged segments are TRBV28 and TRBJ2-6; confidence is insufficient to name the D gene. This receptor carries the CDR3 CASSLYYQQKTSGANVLTF. The DNA reads TGTGCCAGCAGTTTGTATTATCAGCAAAAAACCTCTGGGGCCAACGTCCTGACTTTC.